This T cell receptor beta chain was documented in a study of cytomegalovirus exposure and HLA in healthy donors. General study findings and limits: A link between a missense DCLRE1C variant and TCR beta V- and J-gene trimming emerged from a later analysis. CMV serostatus was the sole immune exposure data available. The number of N-insertions in an Asian-associated ancestry cluster was reportedly below the 666-donor mean in a later analysis. The authors considered a cluster of highly shared sequence variants likely to be a sequencing artifact.

This CDR3 spans 16 amino acids. Trimming shortened V by 1 base and J by 0 bases, and 13 bases separated the two germline ends. CDR1 is MGHRA and CDR2 is YSYEKL in the germline V gene. PCR primers comprised 60 Vbeta and 13 Jbeta primers. Using immunoSEQ multiplex PCR, the repertoire was profiled, and TCRdb retains in-frame clones only, with some absent. Seen here are 150,000 to 200,000 clones, just under 80% observed once, and the top ten hold about 12%. A word on this clone: Its antigen is unidentified.

The sequenced sample consisted of PBMCs. The chain couples TRBV4-1 to TRBJ2-7; D not certain. The clonotype originates from a woman in her fifties or sixties in good health and CMV-seropositive. The CDR3 DNA follows: TGCGCCAGCAGCCAAGTAACCAGGCCCTTCTCCTACGAGCAGTACTTC. It is translated as CASSQVTRPFSYEQYF.